The rows below give T cell receptor beta chains drawn from one sample of a study of blood T cell repertoires in COVID-19. Generated by immunoSEQ multiplex PCR, the TCRdb table keeps only in-frame clones and is missing some. Of about 260,000 clones listed, around 87% were seen once; the top ten hold 1.5%. The specimen sequenced was peripheral blood. Every receptor here comes from a woman in her thirties or forties who had recovered from COVID-19. Both conserved end residues are part of each CDR3. D genes are given only for firm matches. Only part of the rows carry a size: once, few, many, or a class if the clone is expanded.

v_gene: TRBV25-1
j_gene: TRBJ2-1
abundance: NA
d_gene: NA
len: 11
CDR3aa: CASRRGNEQFF
CDR3nt: TGTGCCAGCCGACGGGGCAATGAGCAGTTCTTC

v_gene: TRBV11-2
j_gene: TRBJ1-3
abundance: NA
d_gene: NA
len: 14
CDR3aa: CASSLGAAGNTIYF
CDR3nt: TGTGCCAGCAGCTTAGGGGCAGCTGGAAACACCATATATTTT

v_gene: TRBV7-2
j_gene: TRBJ2-1
abundance: NA
d_gene: TRBD1
len: 17
CDR3aa: CASSLDRGRPTYNEQFF
CDR3nt: TGTGCCAGCAGCTTAGACAGGGGGCGGCCAACCTACAATGAGCAGTTCTTC

v_gene: TRBV30
j_gene: TRBJ2-7
abundance: NA
d_gene: NA
len: 14
CDR3aa: CAWSVAGFGYEQYF
CDR3nt: TGTGCCTGGAGTGTAGCAGGCTTCGGCTACGAGCAGTACTTC

v_gene: TRBV5-6
j_gene: TRBJ2-4
abundance: NA
d_gene: TRBD1
len: 15
CDR3aa: CASSFHRGSKNIQYF
CDR3nt: TGTGCCAGCAGCTTCCACAGGGGGTCAAAAAACATTCAGTACTTC

v_gene: TRBV2
j_gene: TRBJ1-1
abundance: few
d_gene: NA
len: 13
CDR3aa: CASSQDSNTEAFF
CDR3nt: TGTGCCAGCAGCCAGGACAGCAACACTGAAGCTTTCTTT

v_gene: TRBV7-7
j_gene: TRBJ2-5
abundance: NA
d_gene: NA
len: 14
CDR3aa: CASSLPGVRETQYF
CDR3nt: TGTGCCAGCAGCTTGCCGGGGGTCCGAGAGACCCAGTACTTC

v_gene: TRBV4-1
j_gene: TRBJ1-5
abundance: NA
d_gene: NA
len: 15
CDR3aa: CASSLGLNSNQPQHF
CDR3nt: TGCGCCAGCAGCCTGGGACTTAATAGCAATCAGCCCCAGCATTTT

v_gene: TRBV9
j_gene: TRBJ2-7
abundance: once
d_gene: NA
len: 15
CDR3aa: CASSVAGGRGYEQYF
CDR3nt: TGTGCCAGCAGCGTAGCGGGTGGCCGGGGGTACGAGCAGTACTTC

v_gene: TRBV18
j_gene: TRBJ2-1
abundance: NA
d_gene: TRBD2
len: 15
CDR3aa: CASSPLSGGYNEQFF
CDR3nt: TGTGCCAGCTCACCACTTAGCGGGGGATACAATGAGCAGTTCTTC

v_gene: TRBV20-1
j_gene: TRBJ2-7
abundance: NA
d_gene: TRBD1
len: 15
CDR3aa: CSASTGGGVIEEQYF
CDR3nt: TGCAGTGCTAGTACAGGGGGCGGTGTTATCGAGGAGCAGTACTTC

v_gene: TRBV24-1
j_gene: TRBJ2-2
abundance: once
d_gene: NA
len: 14
CDR3aa: CATSDPGGPGELFF
CDR3nt: TGTGCCACCAGTGATCCGGGTGGTCCCGGGGAGCTGTTTTTT

v_gene: TRBV18
j_gene: TRBJ2-7
abundance: NA
d_gene: TRBD1
len: 14
CDR3aa: CASSPRQGRYEQYF
CDR3nt: TGTGCCAGCTCACCCCGACAGGGACGATACGAGCAGTACTTC

v_gene: TRBV19
j_gene: TRBJ1-3
abundance: NA
d_gene: NA
len: 14
CDR3aa: CASSITVSGNTIYF
CDR3nt: TGTGCCAGTAGTATAACAGTCTCTGGAAACACCATATATTTT

v_gene: TRBV16
j_gene: TRBJ2-2
abundance: NA
d_gene: TRBD1
len: 17
CDR3aa: CASSQGTGTGNTGELFF
CDR3nt: TGTGCCAGCAGCCAGGGCACCGGGACAGGGAACACCGGGGAGCTGTTTTTT

v_gene: TRBV19
j_gene: TRBJ2-1
abundance: NA
d_gene: TRBD2
len: 15
CDR3aa: CASSPRTSGGDEQFF
CDR3nt: TGTGCCAGTAGTCCTCGGACTAGCGGGGGCGATGAGCAGTTCTTC

v_gene: TRBV6-2/TRBV6-3
j_gene: TRBJ2-2
abundance: once
d_gene: NA
len: 14
CDR3aa: CASSYRRDTGELFF
CDR3nt: TGTGCCAGCAGTTATCGCCGGGACACCGGGGAGCTGTTTTTT

v_gene: TRBV19
j_gene: TRBJ1-5
abundance: NA
d_gene: NA
len: 15
CDR3aa: CASRIRGGRHQPQHF
CDR3nt: TGTGCCAGTAGGATCCGGGGGGGGAGGCATCAGCCCCAGCATTTT

v_gene: TRBV6-5
j_gene: TRBJ1-2
abundance: NA
d_gene: NA
len: 13
CDR3aa: CASSLDSDYGYTF
CDR3nt: TGTGCCAGCAGCCTGGACAGCGACTATGGCTACACCTTC

v_gene: TRBV4-3
j_gene: TRBJ1-1
abundance: NA
d_gene: TRBD1
len: 16
CDR3aa: CASSQDPGQESTEAFF
CDR3nt: TGCGCCAGCAGCCAAGATCCCGGACAGGAGAGCACTGAAGCTTTCTTT

v_gene: TRBV19
j_gene: TRBJ1-1
abundance: few
d_gene: NA
len: 13
CDR3aa: CASRAGHDTEAFF
CDR3nt: TGTGCCAGTAGGGCAGGGCACGACACTGAAGCTTTCTTT

v_gene: TRBV6-5
j_gene: TRBJ1-1
abundance: once
d_gene: NA
len: 14
CDR3aa: CASSLDSMNTEAFF
CDR3nt: TGTGCCAGCAGCCTAGACAGCATGAACACTGAAGCTTTCTTT

v_gene: TRBV12-3/TRBV12-4
j_gene: TRBJ1-2
abundance: NA
d_gene: NA
len: 13
CDR3aa: CASSSNTGEGYTF
CDR3nt: TGTGCCAGCAGTTCCAACACGGGGGAGGGCTACACCTTC

v_gene: TRBV7-9
j_gene: TRBJ1-2
abundance: NA
d_gene: NA
len: 15
CDR3aa: CASSFRRINNYGYTF
CDR3nt: TGTGCCAGCAGCTTTAGGCGGATAAATAACTATGGCTACACCTTC

v_gene: TRBV19
j_gene: TRBJ2-5
abundance: NA
d_gene: TRBD1
len: 13
CDR3aa: CASSFRDRSAQYF
CDR3nt: TGTGCCAGTAGTTTCCGGGACAGGTCGGCCCAGTACTTC

v_gene: TRBV25-1
j_gene: TRBJ2-2
abundance: NA
d_gene: TRBD1
len: 16
CDR3aa: CASSEQGAILSGELFF
CDR3nt: TGTGCCAGCAGTGAGCAGGGGGCCATTCTCAGCGGGGAGCTGTTTTTT

v_gene: TRBV5-1
j_gene: TRBJ2-6
abundance: NA
d_gene: NA
len: 16
CDR3aa: CASRTLDLTGANVLTF
CDR3nt: TGCGCCAGCAGGACTTTGGATCTCACTGGGGCCAACGTCCTGACTTTC

v_gene: TRBV7-3
j_gene: TRBJ1-2
abundance: NA
d_gene: NA
len: 14
CDR3aa: CASSPAGANYGYTF
CDR3nt: TGTGCCAGCAGCCCGGCGGGCGCTAACTATGGCTACACCTTC

v_gene: TRBV3-1/TRBV3-2
j_gene: TRBJ2-3
abundance: NA
d_gene: TRBD2
len: 18
CDR3aa: CASSDGLAGGISTDTQYF
CDR3nt: TGTGCCAGCAGCGACGGACTAGCGGGGGGTATTAGCACAGATACGCAGTATTTT

v_gene: TRBV2
j_gene: TRBJ2-1
abundance: NA
d_gene: TRBD2
len: 15
CDR3aa: CASSGGGRTYNEQFF
CDR3nt: TGTGCCAGCAGTGGCGGGGGGCGTACCTACAATGAGCAGTTCTTC